This is a list of T cell receptor beta chains from one sample in a study of beta chain features in type 1 diabetes. Data came from immunoSEQ multiplex PCR; TCRdb stores just in-frame clones and leaves some out. Found here are around 500,000 clones, approximately 10% of them singletons; the top ten hold more than 0.045%. Sample: naive CD4+ T cells from blood. Source of these receptors: a woman aged 18-29 years in good health. The CDR3 runs from the conserved cysteine through the conserved F or W.

v_gene	j_gene	CDR3aa
TRBV7-2	TRBJ2-5	CASSLITGYQETQYF
TRBV14	TRBJ2-1	CASSQGGYSEQFF
TRBV4-1	TRBJ2-1	CASSPPAGRGGRNEQFF
TRBV7-9	TRBJ1-1	CASSFPRTGNTEAFF
TRBV7-9	TRBJ2-6	CASSLGADPGANVLTF
TRBV30	TRBJ1-4	CAWSRGSGTNEKLFF
TRBV7-2	TRBJ1-2	CASIDMRGPYGYTF
TRBV7-9	TRBJ2-7	CASRRLAGGEQYF
TRBV28	TRBJ1-1	CASSLLIAMDRGAFF
TRBV14	TRBJ2-7	CASSQLAGGSYEQYF
TRBV5-1	TRBJ2-5	CASSLQGYQETQYF
TRBV28	TRBJ1-4	CASSGIIEEKLFF
TRBV6-5	TRBJ2-1	CASRRLAGAYNEQFF
TRBV7-2	TRBJ2-7	CASTLRGPGAYEQYF
TRBV7-9	TRBJ2-5	CASSLGQGLKTQYF
TRBV5-1	TRBJ2-5	CASSYQGSEETQYF
TRBV5-1	TRBJ2-1	CASSLDTTGFYNEQFF
TRBV6-5	TRBJ2-3	CASSVRRTVTDTQYF
TRBV4-1	TRBJ2-7	CASSQGGTSPYEQYF
TRBV7-9	TRBJ2-7	CASSFHSEQYF
TRBV7-9	TRBJ2-5	CASSFQETQYF
TRBV7-2	TRBJ2-1	CASSLALSSYNEQFF
TRBV6-1	TRBJ2-5	CASSEVREAETQYF
TRBV30	TRBJ2-3	CAWGGGRTSGSADTQYF
TRBV18	TRBJ2-5	CASSPAQTYQETQYF
TRBV4-1	TRBJ2-1	CASSPIGRGEQFF
TRBV9	TRBJ2-7	CASSVGLAISSYEQYF
TRBV30	TRBJ2-7	CAWSKPGRRYEQYF